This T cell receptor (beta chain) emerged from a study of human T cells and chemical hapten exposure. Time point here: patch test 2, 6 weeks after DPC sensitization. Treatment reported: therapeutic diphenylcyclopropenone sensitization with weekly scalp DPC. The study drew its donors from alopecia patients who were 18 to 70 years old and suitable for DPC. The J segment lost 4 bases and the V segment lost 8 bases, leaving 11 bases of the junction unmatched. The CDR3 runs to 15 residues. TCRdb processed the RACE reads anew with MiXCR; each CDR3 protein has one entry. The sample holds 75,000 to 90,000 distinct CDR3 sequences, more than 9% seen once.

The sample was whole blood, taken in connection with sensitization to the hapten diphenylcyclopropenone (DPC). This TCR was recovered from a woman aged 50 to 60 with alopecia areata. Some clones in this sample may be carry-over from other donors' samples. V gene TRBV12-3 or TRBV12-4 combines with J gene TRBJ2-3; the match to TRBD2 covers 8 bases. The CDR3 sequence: CASRVWSGGADTQYF. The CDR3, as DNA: TGTGCCAGCCGGGTTTGGAGCGGGGGAGCAGATACGCAGTATTTT.